This T cell receptor beta chain was captured in a study of shared clonotypes between healthy human individuals. Trimming removed 4 bases at V and 5 bases at J, with 12 bases between. Germline V gives CDR1 MNHNS, CDR2 SASEGT. The CDR3 extends over 14 amino acids. Deep-level running was used for the assay. An even split of each subset's genomic DNA across several immunoSEQ plates was performed. Sequencing used immunoSEQ multiplex PCR; TCRdb keeps in-frame clones, though not all of them. This sample has more than 2,000,000 clones; approximately 92% occur once, and the top ten carry under 0.15%. The sequence was collected from a man between 18 and 29 years old in good health. The chain couples TRBV6-1 to TRBJ2-1, with TRBD1 as a possible D gene (6 bases). The material sequenced was naive CD4+ T cells sorted from blood. Subset specified: CD45RA+ positively selected. CDR3 nucleotides: TGTGCCAGCAGTGGAAGCAGGGGCCACAATGAGCAGTTCTTC. Its protein product is CASSGSRGHNEQFF.